This T cell receptor (beta chain) was observed in a study of shared clonotypes between healthy human individuals. Only in-frame clones appear in the TCRdb table, and some are missing; sequencing was by immunoSEQ multiplex PCR. Here the sample spans approximately 1.1 million clones, 70% to 80% being singletons. The CDR3 has 15 residues. Germline-derived CDR1 and CDR2 are SGDLS and YYNGEE. V was cut by 4 bases and J by 0 bases, with 14 bases left in between. The chain joins TRBV9 to TRBJ2-7; perhaps TRBD1 as D (5 bases). This sequence originates from a man aged 18 to 30 in good health. Some clones in this sample may be carry-over from other donors' samples. Sequenced input: memory CD4+ T cells from PBMCs. As for subset: CD45RA-negative fraction. CDR3 residues: CASSSQTDPSYEQYF. As DNA, the CDR3 is TGTGCCAGCAGCAGCCAGACAGACCCCTCCTACGAGCAGTACTTC.